This T cell receptor (beta chain) came from a study of T cells in localized non-small cell lung cancer. In germline, CDR1 is KGHSH, CDR2 LQKENI. After removal of 5 bases from V and 1 base from J, the junction contained 8 bases not matched to a gene. The CDR3 covers 15 residues. Assay used: immunoSEQ multiplex PCR; TCRdb lists only in-frame clones, some missing. The sample includes approximately 28,000 clones, roughly 90% of them seen just once. This specimen consisted of peripheral blood mononuclear cells, obtained before any cancer treatment. V and J are TRBV18 and TRBJ2-7, with 7 bases aligning to TRBD1. The sequence derives from a woman aged 35-70 years with stage III lung adenocarcinoma. The CDR3 DNA follows: TGTGCCAGCTCATTCCGGGACAGAGCGTCCTACGAGCAGTACTTC. Amino acids: CASSFRDRASYEQYF.